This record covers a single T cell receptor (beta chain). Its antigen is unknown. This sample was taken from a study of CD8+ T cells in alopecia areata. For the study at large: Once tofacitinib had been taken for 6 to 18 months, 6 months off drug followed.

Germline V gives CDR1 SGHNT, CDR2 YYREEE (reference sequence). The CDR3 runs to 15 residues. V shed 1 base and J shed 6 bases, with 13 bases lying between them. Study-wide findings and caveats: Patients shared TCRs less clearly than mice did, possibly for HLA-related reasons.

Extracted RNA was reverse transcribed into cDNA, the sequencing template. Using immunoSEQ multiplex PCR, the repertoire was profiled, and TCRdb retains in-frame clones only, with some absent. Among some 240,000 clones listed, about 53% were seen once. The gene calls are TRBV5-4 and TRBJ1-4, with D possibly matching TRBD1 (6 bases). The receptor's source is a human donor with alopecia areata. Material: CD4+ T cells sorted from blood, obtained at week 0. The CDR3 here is CASSLRGGAYEKLFF. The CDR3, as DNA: TGTGCCAGCAGCTTGAGAGGGGGAGCTTATGAAAAACTGTTTTTT.